Below are 22 T cell receptor beta chains sequenced from a single sample in a study of T cells after yellow fever vaccination. TCRdb called the 5' RACE reads again in MiXCR, with one record for every CDR3 protein. The data contain fewer than 450,000 distinct CDR3 sequences, roughly 10% of them singletons. The input for sequencing was PBMCs, taken on the day of the first yellow fever vaccination. Every receptor here comes from a man aged 18 to 35 who received the YFV17D yellow fever vaccine.

Ten or more counts support this clonotype. V and J are TRBV9 and TRBJ2-7; D is undetermined. The V end lost 4 bases, the J end lost 7 bases, and 18 bases lay between the germline ends. Germline assignment: CDR1 SGDLS and CDR2 YYNGEE. This CDR3 comprises 14 residues. CDR3 DNA sequence: TGTGCCAGCAGCTACTCCCCCTCCCCCGGGGAGCAGTACTTC. This codes for CASSYSPSPGEQYF. The variable domain in full, completed from reference TRBV9 and TRBJ2-7, reads DSGVTQTPKHLITATGQRVTLRCSPRSGDLSVYWYQQSLDQGLQFLIQYYNGEERAKGNILERFSAQQFPDLHSELNLSSLELGDSALYFCASSYSPSPGEQYFGPGTRLTVT.

This clonotype was seen more than once but under ten times. The rearrangement uses TRBV7-9 and TRBJ2-3; the D gene could be TRBD1 or TRBD2 (7 bases each). Germline CDR1 and CDR2: SEHNR and FQNEAQ (reference sequence). This CDR3 contains 15 residues. V was shortened by 5 bases and J by 3 bases, with 15 bases between the two germline ends. The CDR3 nucleotides read TGTGCCAGCAGCCAGGGGGGGCATTGGACAGATACGCAGTATTTT. Residues: CASSQGGHWTDTQYF.

This clonotype was observed a handful of times. This chain links TRBV24-1 with TRBJ2-1; D not resolved. The CDR3 is 14 amino acids. V was cut by 2 bases and J by 6 bases, with 10 bases left in between. The germline V gene encodes CDR1 KGHDR and CDR2 SFDVKD. The CDR3 loop reads CATSDYRTPNEQFF. The CDR3 region has the DNA TGTGCCACCAGTGATTATCGGACCCCCAATGAGCAGTTCTTC.

This clonotype was observed many times. This rearrangement joins TRBV12-3 or TRBV12-4 to TRBJ1-5; D might be TRBD1 (6 bases). Trimming left V 3 bases short and J 0 bases short, with 12 bases between. The CDR3 has 16 residues. The CDR3 region has the DNA TGTGCCAGCAGTTTGGACAGCTTCGTTAGCAATCAGCCCCAGCATTTT. This sequence encodes CASSLDSFVSNQPQHF.

The chain has TRBV24-1 and TRBJ2-1; unclear D gene. Trimming took 2 bases from V and 5 from J, leaving 9 bases between them. The CDR3 has 14 amino acids. Germline V gene lookup returns CDR1 KGHDR and CDR2 SFDVKD. The CDR3 is CATSDSGRNNEQFF. The CDR3 DNA sequence: TGTGCCACCAGTGATTCTGGACGGAACAATGAGCAGTTCTTC.

CDR3: CASRIQGTGELFF. In DNA form, the CDR3 reads TGTGCCAGCAGAATACAGGGTACCGGGGAGCTGTTTTTT. The V call is TRBV7-9, the J call TRBJ2-2; D might be TRBD1 (6 bases). Trimming left V 6 bases short and J 5 bases short, with 10 bases between. This CDR3 spans 13 amino acids. Germline V gene sequence: CDR1 SEHNR, CDR2 FQNEAQ (reference sequence).

This clonotype was picked up many times. V is TRBV7-6 and J is TRBJ1-6; the match to TRBD1 covers 11 bases. The CDR3 spans 15 residues. J gave up 9 bases and V 1 base, and 2 bases lay outside the gene matches. Germline lookup yields CDR1 SGHVS and CDR2 FNYEAQ. The CDR3 here is CASSLGGTGGSPLHF. In DNA form, the CDR3 reads TGTGCCAGCAGCTTAGGAGGGACAGGGGGTTCACCCCTCCACTTT.

Details on this clonotype: Because the CDR3 is missing its conserved closing phenylalanine or tryptophan, this is likely a read error. The V call is TRBV7-2, the J call TRBJ2-7, with a weak D call TRBD1 (6 bases). CDR1 is SGHTA and CDR2 is FQGNSA in the germline V gene. This CDR3 is 13 amino acids long. V lost 7 bases and J 5 bases, leaving 15 bases between the germline ends. The CDR3: CASNPSGVHEQYS. The DNA for the CDR3 is TGTGCCAGCAACCCCTCAGGGGTCCACGAGCAGTACTCC.

The CDR3 protein is CSARIPGSGGWDTQYF. The CDR3 DNA follows: TGCAGTGCTAGGATCCCGGGGAGCGGGGGGTGGGATACGCAGTATTTT. The chain links TRBV20-1 to TRBJ2-3; 9 nucleotides match TRBD2. V lost 3 bases, J lost 6 bases, and 13 bases stayed unmatched. In germline, CDR1 is DFQATT, CDR2 SNEGSKA (reference sequence). The CDR3 consists of 16 residues.

The rearrangement joins TRBV4-1 to TRBJ2-2; possibly TRBD1 for D (5 bases). CDR1 and CDR2 from the germline V gene are MGHRA and YSYEKL. Trimming removed 3 bases at V and 7 bases at J, with 9 bases between. The CDR3 extends over 13 amino acids. The chain's CDR3 is CASSQQGGGELFF. In nucleotides, the CDR3 is TGCGCCAGCAGCCAGCAGGGTGGCGGGGAGCTGTTTTTT.

The CDR3 coding sequence is TGCGCCAGCAGCCAGATGACTAGCGGGGGGGACACGCAGTATTTT. Protein sequence: CASSQMTSGGDTQYF. The V gene is TRBV5-1, the J gene TRBJ2-3, with 14 positions matching TRBD2. V lost 4 bases, J lost 9 bases, and 7 bases stayed unmatched. The CDR3 sequence is 15 residues long. Germline CDR1 reads SGHRS; CDR2 reads YFSETQ.

This clonotype was observed a handful of times. V is TRBV27 and J is TRBJ2-7, with 12 bases that match TRBD1. In germline, CDR1 is MNHEY, CDR2 SMNVEV (reference sequence). CDR3 length: 18 amino acids. V lost 4 bases, J lost 4 bases, and 14 bases stayed unmatched. CDR3 amino acids: CASSSTNPGTGGWYEQYV. CDR3 DNA: TGTGCCAGCAGTTCCACCAATCCCGGGACAGGGGGCTGGTACGAGCAGTACGTC.

As for this clonotype: A clone one base away is much larger, so this may be a read error. The chain links TRBV7-2 to TRBJ2-1; D is tentatively TRBD1 or TRBD2 (5 bases each). CDR1 is SGHTA, CDR2 FQGNSA, per germline. This CDR3 has 14 residues. V dropped 2 bases and J dropped 8 bases, with 13 bases sitting between them. The chain's CDR3 is CASSLLGVGDEQFF. The CDR3 DNA is TGTGCCAGCAGCTTATTGGGCGTGGGGGATGAGCAGTTCTTC.

This clonotype was seen more than once but under ten times. The chain couples TRBV7-2 to TRBJ2-3; D might be TRBD2 (6 bases). This CDR3 spans 15 amino acids. Trimming left V 3 bases short and J 1 base short, with 11 bases between. The V gene's germline CDR1 is SGHTA and CDR2 FQGNSA. CDR3 region: CASSFGGPRTDTQYF. The CDR3 DNA sequence: TGTGCCAGCAGCTTCGGGGGACCCCGCACAGATACGCAGTATTTT. The full variable domain, its missing parts supplied by reference TRBV7-2 and TRBJ2-3, is GAGVSQSPSNKVTEKGKDVELRCDPISGHTALYWYRQSLGQGLEFLIYFQGNSAPDKSGLPSDRFSAERTGGSVSTLTIQRTQQEDSAVYLCASSFGGPRTDTQYFGPGTRLTVL.

This clonotype was recorded many times. The chain employs TRBV5-1 and TRBJ2-1; 8 nucleotides line up with TRBD2. The V gene's germline CDR1 is SGHRS and CDR2 YFSETQ. Trimming at V came to 5 bases and at J to 2 bases, leaving 9 bases not matched to a gene. The CDR3 contains 16 residues. The CDR3 nucleotides read TGCGCCAGCAGAGGTGGTAGCGGGGAGACCTACAATGAGCAGTTCTTC. Protein: CASRGGSGETYNEQFF.

This rearrangement joins TRBV14 to TRBJ2-5; D gene ambiguous. Germline V CDR1 and CDR2: SGHDN, FVKESK. This CDR3 is built from 13 residues. Trimming shortened V by 1 base and J by 3 bases, and 6 bases separated the two germline ends. The CDR3 DNA is TGTGCCAGCAGCCAAGCTCCCAAAGAGACCCAGTACTTC. Translated, it gives CASSQAPKETQYF.

This clonotype has ten or more counts. V usage is TRBV20-1 and J usage is TRBJ2-1; possible D gene TRBD1, 6 bases. Germline V lookup: CDR1 DFQATT, CDR2 SNEGSKA (reference sequence). Deletions cut 2 bases from V and 5 bases from J, with 19 bases between. The CDR3 has 16 residues. CDR3 nucleotides: TGCAGTGCTAGACCATACCGGGACACTCTAAACAATGAGCAGTTCTTC. Translated, it gives CSARPYRDTLNNEQFF.

This clonotype was found a few times. The chain combines TRBV12-3 or TRBV12-4 with TRBJ2-1; D remains unclear. Trimming removed 6 bases from V and 3 bases from J, with 12 bases in between. This CDR3 contains 14 residues. For the CDR3, the DNA is TGTGCCAGCAGCACCACTTACTTCTACAATGAGCAGTTCTTC. Encoded protein: CASSTTYFYNEQFF.

This clonotype was counted at least ten times. The chain combines TRBV12-3 or TRBV12-4 with TRBJ2-7, with 9 bases identical to TRBD2. The CDR3 contains 13 residues. V dropped 8 bases and J dropped 3; count of bases not matched to a gene: 5. The CDR3 DNA sequence: TGTGCCAGCTCTAGCGGGGACTTCTACGAGCAGTACTTC. Translated: CASSSGDFYEQYF.

The chain is built from TRBV12-3 or TRBV12-4 and TRBJ2-7, with D possibly matching TRBD1 (7 bases). Trimming pared 5 bases from V and 9 bases from J, leaving 14 bases between. CDR3 length: 12 amino acids. The CDR3 DNA reads TGTGCCAGCAGTCTCACAGGGGAGGCGCAGTACGTC. Translated, it gives CASSLTGEAQYV.

Only a few counts were recorded for this clonotype. The chain is built from TRBV5-4 and TRBJ2-3, with TRBD2 as a possible D gene (6 bases). V was cut by 4 bases and J by 7 bases, with 16 bases left in between. CDR3 size: 14 residues. Germline V gene sequence: CDR1 SGHNT, CDR2 YYREEE (reference sequence). CDR3 in DNA: TGTGCCAGCAGCCCCCCGGGGGATTTCAATACGCAGTATTTT. Protein sequence: CASSPPGDFNTQYF. Variable domain in full (rest from reference TRBV5-4 and TRBJ2-3): ETGVTQSPTHLIKTRGQQVTLRCSSQSGHNTVSWYQQALGQGPQFIFQYYREEENGRGNFPPRFSGLQFPNYSSELNVNALELDDSALYLCASSPPGDFNTQYFGPGTRLTVL.

This rearrangement joins TRBV29-1 to TRBJ2-5, with TRBD1 matching 8 bases. Germline CDR1 reads SQVTM; CDR2 reads ANQGSEA. This CDR3 has 11 residues. The trim removed 7 bases at V and 4 bases at J, leaving 2 bases unmatched. The CDR3 sequence is CSGTGRETQYF. CDR3 bases: TGCAGCGGGACAGGGCGAGAGACCCAGTACTTC.